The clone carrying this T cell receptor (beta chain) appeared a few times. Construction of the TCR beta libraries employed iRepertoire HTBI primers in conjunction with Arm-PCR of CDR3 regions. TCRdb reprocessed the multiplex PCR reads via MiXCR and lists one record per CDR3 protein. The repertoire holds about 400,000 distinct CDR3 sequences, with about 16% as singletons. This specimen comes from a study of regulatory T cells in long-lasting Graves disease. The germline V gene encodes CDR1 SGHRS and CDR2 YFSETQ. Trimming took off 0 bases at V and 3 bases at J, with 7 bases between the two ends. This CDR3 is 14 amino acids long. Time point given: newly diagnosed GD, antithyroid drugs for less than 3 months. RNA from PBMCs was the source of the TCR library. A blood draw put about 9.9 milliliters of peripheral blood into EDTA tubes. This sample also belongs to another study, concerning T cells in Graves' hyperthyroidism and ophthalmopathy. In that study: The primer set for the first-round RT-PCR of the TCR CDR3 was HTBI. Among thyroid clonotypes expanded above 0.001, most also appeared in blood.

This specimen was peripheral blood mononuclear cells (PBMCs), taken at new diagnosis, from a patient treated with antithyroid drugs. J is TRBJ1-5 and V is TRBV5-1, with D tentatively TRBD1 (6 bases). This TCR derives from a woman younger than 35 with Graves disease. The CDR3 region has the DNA TGCGCCAGCAGCTTGGGGGACACCAATCAGCCCCAGCATTTT. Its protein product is CASSLGDTNQPQHF. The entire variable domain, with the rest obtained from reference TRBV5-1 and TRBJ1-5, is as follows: KAGVTQTPRYLIKTRGQQVTLSCSPISGHRSVSWYQQTPGQGLQFLFEYFSETQRNKGNFPGRFSGRQFSNSRSEMNVSTLELGDSALYLCASSLGDTNQPQHFGDGTRLSIL.